This T cell receptor beta chain was sequenced during a study of cytomegalovirus exposure and HLA in healthy donors. Sequenced by immunoSEQ multiplex PCR; TCRdb stores in-frame clones only, minus some. The sample shows 100,000 to 150,000 clones, roughly 93% of them seen only once. Separation from the approximately 660-subject first cohort characterized the approximately 120-subject validation cohort, to which the donors belonged. Sequencing input: PBMCs. This receptor was obtained from a woman in her late teens or twenties in good health and CMV-seronegative.

The CDR3 DNA sequence: TGTGCCAGCAGCGACCGGGACGTCAGGGGGGAGACCCAGTACTTC. Translation: CASSDRDVRGETQYF. V and J are TRBV9 and TRBJ2-5, with 7 bases fitting TRBD1. V was pared by 3 bases and J by 5 bases, with 10 bases of the junction left unmatched. Germline-derived CDR1 and CDR2 are SGDLS and YYNGEE. CDR3 size: 15 residues. Supplemented by reference TRBV9 and TRBJ2-5, the full variable domain reads DSGVTQTPKHLITATGQRVTLRCSPRSGDLSVYWYQQSLDQGLQFLIQYYNGEERAKGNILERFSAQQFPDLHSELNLSSLELGDSALYFCASSDRDVRGETQYFGPGTRLLVL.